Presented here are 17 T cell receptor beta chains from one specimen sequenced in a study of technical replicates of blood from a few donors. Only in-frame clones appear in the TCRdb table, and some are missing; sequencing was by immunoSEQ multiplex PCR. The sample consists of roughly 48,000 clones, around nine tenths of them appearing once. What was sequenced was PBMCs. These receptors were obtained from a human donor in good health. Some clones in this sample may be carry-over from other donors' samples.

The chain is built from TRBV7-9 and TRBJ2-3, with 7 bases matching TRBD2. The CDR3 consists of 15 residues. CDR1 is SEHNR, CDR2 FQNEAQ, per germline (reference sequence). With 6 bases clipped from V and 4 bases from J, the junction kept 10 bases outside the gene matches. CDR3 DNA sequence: TGTGCCAGCAGTCGACCAGGCGGGAGTGCAGATACGCAGTATTTT. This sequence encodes CASSRPGGSADTQYF. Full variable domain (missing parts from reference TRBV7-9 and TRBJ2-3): DTGVSQNPRHKITKRGQNVTFRCDPISEHNRLYWYRQTLGQGPEFLTYFQNEAQLEKSRLLSDRFSAERPKGSFSTLEIQRTEQGDSAMYLCASSRPGGSADTQYFGPGTRLTVL.

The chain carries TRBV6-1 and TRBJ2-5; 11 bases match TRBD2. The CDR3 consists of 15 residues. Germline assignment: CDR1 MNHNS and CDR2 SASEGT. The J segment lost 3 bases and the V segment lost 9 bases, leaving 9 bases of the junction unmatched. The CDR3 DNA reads TGTGCCAGTGGGGTAGCGGGGGGGCTGGAAGAGACCCAGTACTTC. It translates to CASGVAGGLEETQYF.

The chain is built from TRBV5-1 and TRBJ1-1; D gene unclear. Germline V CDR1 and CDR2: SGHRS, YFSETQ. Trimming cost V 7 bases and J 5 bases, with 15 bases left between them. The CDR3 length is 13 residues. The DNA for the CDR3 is TGCGCCAGCGGGAGAGATTTGGGGACTGAAGCTTTCTTT. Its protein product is CASGRDLGTEAFF.

CDR3: CASSAATNYGYTF. For the CDR3, the DNA is TGTGCCAGCAGTGCGGCTACTAACTATGGCTACACCTTC. V usage is TRBV6-5 and J usage is TRBJ1-2; D is uncertain. The V gene lost 5 bases and the J gene lost 0 bases, with 7 bases spanning the gap. CDR3 length: 13 residues. Germline CDR1 is MNHEY and CDR2 is SVGAGI.

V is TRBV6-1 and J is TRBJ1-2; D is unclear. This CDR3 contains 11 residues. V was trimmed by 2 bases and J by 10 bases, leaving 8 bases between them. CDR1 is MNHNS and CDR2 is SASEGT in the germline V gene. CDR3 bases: TGTGCCAGCAGTGAACTGGGCCTCTACACCTTC. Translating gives CASSELGLYTF.

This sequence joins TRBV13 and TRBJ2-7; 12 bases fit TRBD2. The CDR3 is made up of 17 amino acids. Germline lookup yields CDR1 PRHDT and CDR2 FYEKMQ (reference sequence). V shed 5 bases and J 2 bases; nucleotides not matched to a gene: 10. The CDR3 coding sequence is TGTGCCAGCAGCGCGCGGACTAGCGGGATCGTGGCCTACGAGCAGTACTTC. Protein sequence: CASSARTSGIVAYEQYF. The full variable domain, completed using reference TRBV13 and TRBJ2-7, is AAGVIQSPRHLIKEKRETATLKCYPIPRHDTVYWYQQGPGQDPQFLISFYEKMQSDKGSIPDRFSAQQFSDYHSELNMSSLELGDSALYFCASSARTSGIVAYEQYFGPGTRLTVT.

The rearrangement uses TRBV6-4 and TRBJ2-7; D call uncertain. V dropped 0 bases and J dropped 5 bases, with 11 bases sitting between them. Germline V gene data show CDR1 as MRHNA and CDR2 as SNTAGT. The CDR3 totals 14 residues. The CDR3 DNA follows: TGTGCCAGCAGTGACTCGAGCGCCCCGGACGAGCAGTACTTC. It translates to CASSDSSAPDEQYF.

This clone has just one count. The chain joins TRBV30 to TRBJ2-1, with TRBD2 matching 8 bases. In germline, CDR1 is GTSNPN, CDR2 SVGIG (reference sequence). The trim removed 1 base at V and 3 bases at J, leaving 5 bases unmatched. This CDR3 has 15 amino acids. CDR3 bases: TGTGCCTGGAGTGGTTTTGGGACTAGCTACAATGAGCAGTTCTTC. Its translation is CAWSGFGTSYNEQFF.

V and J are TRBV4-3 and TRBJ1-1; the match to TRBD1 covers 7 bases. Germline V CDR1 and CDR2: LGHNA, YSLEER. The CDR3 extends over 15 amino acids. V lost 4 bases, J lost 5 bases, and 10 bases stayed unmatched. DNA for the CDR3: TGCGCCAGCAGCCGCCAGACAGGGTTTGGGACTGAAGCTTTCTTT. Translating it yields CASSRQTGFGTEAFF.

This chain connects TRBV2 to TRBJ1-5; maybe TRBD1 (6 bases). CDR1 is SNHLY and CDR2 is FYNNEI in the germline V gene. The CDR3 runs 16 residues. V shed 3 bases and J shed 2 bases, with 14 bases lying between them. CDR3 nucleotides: TGTGCCAGCAGTGATCTGTCAGGGGATGGCAATCAGCCCCAGCATTTT. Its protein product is CASSDLSGDGNQPQHF.

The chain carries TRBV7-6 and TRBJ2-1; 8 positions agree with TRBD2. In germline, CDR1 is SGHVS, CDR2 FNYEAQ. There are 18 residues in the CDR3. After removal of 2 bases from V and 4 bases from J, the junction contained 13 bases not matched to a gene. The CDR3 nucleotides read TGTGCCAGCAGCTTACTCCGGGGGGGGATTTACCTTTACAATGAGCAGTTCTTC. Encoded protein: CASSLLRGGIYLYNEQFF.

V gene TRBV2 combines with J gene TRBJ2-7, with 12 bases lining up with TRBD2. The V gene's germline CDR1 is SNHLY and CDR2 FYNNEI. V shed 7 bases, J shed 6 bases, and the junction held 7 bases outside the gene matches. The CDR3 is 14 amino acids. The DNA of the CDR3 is TGTGCCAGCACCCGAACTAGCGGGGGGTCCGAGCAGTACTTC. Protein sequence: CASTRTSGGSEQYF.

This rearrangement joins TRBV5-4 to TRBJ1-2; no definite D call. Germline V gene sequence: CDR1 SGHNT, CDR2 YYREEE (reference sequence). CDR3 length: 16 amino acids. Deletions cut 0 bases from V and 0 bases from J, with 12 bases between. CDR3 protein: CASSLGSGVANYGYTF. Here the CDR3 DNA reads TGTGCCAGCAGCTTGGGGTCAGGTGTTGCTAACTATGGCTACACCTTC.

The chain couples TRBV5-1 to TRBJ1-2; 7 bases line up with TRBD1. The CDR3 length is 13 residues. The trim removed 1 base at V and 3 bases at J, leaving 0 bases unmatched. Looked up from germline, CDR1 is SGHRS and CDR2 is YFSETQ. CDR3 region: CASSLTGDYGYTF. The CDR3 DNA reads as TGCGCCAGCAGCTTGACAGGGGACTATGGCTACACCTTC.

DNA of the CDR3: TGTGCCAGTGCGGCAACCCAGGGGAACTATGGCTACACCTTC. It specifies CASAATQGNYGYTF. V usage is TRBV19 and J usage is TRBJ1-2; a weak D match, TRBD1 (6 bases). The germline gives CDR1 LNHDA, CDR2 SQIVND (reference sequence). V lost 8 bases and J 2 bases, leaving 15 bases between the germline ends. This CDR3 is 14 amino acids long.

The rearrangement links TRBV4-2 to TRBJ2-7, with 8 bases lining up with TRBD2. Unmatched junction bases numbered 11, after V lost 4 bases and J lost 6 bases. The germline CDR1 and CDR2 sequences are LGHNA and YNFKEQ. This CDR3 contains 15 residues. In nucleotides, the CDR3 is TGTGCCAGCAGCCTCTTTGGGCGGGAGGTTGCCGAGCAGTACTTC. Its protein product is CASSLFGREVAEQYF.

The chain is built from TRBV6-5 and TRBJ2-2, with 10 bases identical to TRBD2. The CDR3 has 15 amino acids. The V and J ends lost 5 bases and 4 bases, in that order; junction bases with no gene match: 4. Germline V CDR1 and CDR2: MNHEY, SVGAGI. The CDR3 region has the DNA TGTGCCAGCAGTAGGACTAGCGGAGGCACCGGGGAGCTGTTTTTT. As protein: CASSRTSGGTGELFF.